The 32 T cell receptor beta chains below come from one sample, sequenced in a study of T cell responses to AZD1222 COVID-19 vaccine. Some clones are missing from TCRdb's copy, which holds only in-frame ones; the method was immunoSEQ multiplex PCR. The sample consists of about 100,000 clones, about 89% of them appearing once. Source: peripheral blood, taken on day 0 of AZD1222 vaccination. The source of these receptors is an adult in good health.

In nucleotides, the CDR3 is TGCGCCAGCAGCTTGCCCCAAGGGGACGCGGGGGGCTACACCTTC. Translating it yields CASSLPQGDAGGYTF. V gene TRBV5-1 combines with J gene TRBJ1-2, with D perhaps matching TRBD1 (5 bases). CDR1 SGHRS and CDR2 YFSETQ come from the germline V gene. V was pared by 1 base and J by 8 bases, with 18 bases between. The CDR3 extends over 15 amino acids.

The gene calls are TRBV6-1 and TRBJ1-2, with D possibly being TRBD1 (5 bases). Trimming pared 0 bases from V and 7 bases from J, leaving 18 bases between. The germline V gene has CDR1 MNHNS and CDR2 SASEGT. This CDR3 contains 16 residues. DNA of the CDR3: TGTGCCAGCAGTGAAGCGCTTGGGAGACAGAAACCTGGCTACACCTTC. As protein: CASSEALGRQKPGYTF.

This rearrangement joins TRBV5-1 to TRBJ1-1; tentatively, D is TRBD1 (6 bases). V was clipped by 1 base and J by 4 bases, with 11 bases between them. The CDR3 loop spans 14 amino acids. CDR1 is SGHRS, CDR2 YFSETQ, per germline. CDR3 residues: CASSLQQGTTEAFF. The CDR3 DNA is TGCGCCAGCAGCTTGCAGCAGGGGACCACTGAAGCTTTCTTT.

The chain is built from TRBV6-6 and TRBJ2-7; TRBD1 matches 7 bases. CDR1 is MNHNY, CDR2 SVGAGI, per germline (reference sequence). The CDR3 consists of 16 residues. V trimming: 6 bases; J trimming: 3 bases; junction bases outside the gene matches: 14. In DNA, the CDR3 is TGTGCCAGCAGACCTCGGGGTGGGGACAGCAACTACGAGCAGTACTTC. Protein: CASRPRGGDSNYEQYF.

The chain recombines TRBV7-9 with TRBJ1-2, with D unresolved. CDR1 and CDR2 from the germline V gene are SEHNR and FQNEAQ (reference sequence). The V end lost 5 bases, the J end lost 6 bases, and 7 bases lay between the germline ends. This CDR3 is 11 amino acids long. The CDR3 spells CASSQIDGYTF. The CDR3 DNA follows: TGTGCCAGCAGCCAAATCGATGGCTACACCTTC.

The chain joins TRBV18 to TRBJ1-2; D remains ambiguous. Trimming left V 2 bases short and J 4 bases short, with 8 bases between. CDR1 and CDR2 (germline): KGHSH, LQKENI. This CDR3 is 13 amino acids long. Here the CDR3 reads CASSPGGSYGYTF. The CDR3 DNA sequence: TGTGCCAGCTCACCAGGAGGGAGCTATGGCTACACCTTC.

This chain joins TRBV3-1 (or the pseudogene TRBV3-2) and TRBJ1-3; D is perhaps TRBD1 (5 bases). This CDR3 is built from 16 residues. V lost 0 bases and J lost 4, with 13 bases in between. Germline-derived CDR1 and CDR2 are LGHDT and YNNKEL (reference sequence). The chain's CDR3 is CASSQDGQGFGNTIYF. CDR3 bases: TGTGCCAGCAGCCAAGATGGGCAGGGCTTCGGAAACACCATATATTTT.

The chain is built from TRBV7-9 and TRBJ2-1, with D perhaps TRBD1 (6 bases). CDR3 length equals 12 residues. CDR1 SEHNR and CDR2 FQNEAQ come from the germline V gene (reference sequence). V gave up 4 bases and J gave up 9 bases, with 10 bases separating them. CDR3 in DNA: TGTGCCAGCAGCTCCCAGGGGACTGAGCAGTTCTTC. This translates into CASSSQGTEQFF.

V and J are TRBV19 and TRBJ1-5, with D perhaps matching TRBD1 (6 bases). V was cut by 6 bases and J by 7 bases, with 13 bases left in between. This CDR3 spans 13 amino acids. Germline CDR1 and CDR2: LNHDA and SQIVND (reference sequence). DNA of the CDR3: TGTGCCAGTAGCGGAACAGGGAGGCAGCCCCAGCATTTT. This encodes CASSGTGRQPQHF.

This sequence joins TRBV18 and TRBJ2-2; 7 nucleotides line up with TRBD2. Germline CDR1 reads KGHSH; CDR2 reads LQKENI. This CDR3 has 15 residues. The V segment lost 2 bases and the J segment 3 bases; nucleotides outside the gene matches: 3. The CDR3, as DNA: TGTGCCAGCTCACCAACGGGGGGAGACACCGGGGAGCTGTTTTTT. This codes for CASSPTGGDTGELFF.

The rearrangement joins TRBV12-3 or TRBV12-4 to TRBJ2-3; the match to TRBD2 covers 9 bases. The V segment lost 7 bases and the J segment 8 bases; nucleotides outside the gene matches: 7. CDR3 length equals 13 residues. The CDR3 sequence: CASISRGGGTQYF. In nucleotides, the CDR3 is TGTGCCAGCATCTCGCGGGGGGGCGGTACGCAGTATTTT.

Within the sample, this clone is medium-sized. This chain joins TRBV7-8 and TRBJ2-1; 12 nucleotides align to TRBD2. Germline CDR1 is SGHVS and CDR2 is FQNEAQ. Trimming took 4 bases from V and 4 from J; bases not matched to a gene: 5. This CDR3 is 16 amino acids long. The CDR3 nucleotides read TGTGCCAGCAGCTCGACTAGCGGGGGTCATTACAATGAGCAGTTCTTC. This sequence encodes CASSSTSGGHYNEQFF.

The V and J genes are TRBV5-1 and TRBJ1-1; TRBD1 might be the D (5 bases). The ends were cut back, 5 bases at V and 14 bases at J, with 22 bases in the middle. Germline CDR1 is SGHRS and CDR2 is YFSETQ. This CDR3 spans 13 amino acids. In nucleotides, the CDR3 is TGCGCCAGCAGTCTGACGGGGCCCGGGACGGGCTTCTTT. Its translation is CASSLTGPGTGFF.

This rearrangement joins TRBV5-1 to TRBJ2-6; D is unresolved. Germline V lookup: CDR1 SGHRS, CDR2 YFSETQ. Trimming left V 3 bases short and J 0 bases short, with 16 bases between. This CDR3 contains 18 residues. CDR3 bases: TGCGCCAGCAGCTCGTACTCCGGGCCGCCCTCTGGGGCCAACGTCCTGACTTTC. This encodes CASSSYSGPPSGANVLTF.

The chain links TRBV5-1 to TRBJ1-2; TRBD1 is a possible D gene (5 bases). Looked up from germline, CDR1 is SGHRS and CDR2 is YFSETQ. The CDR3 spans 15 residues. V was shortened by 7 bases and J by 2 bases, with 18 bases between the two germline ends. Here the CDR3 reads CASVPGAGENYGYTF. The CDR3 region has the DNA TGCGCCAGCGTTCCCGGGGCGGGAGAAAACTATGGCTACACCTTC.

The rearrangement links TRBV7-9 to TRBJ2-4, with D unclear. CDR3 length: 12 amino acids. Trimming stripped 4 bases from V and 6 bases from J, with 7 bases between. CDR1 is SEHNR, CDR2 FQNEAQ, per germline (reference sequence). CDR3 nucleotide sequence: TGTGCCAGCAGCTCCGCGGTAAACATTCAGTACTTC. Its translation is CASSSAVNIQYF. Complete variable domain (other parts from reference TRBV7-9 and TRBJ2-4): DTGVSQNPRHKITKRGQNVTFRCDPISEHNRLYWYRQTLGQGPEFLTYFQNEAQLEKSRLLSDRFSAERPKGSFSTLEIQRTEQGDSAMYLCASSSAVNIQYFGAGTRLSVL.

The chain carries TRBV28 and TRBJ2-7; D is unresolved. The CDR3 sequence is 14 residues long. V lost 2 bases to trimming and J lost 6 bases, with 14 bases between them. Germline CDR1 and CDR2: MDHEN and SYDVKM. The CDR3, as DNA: TGTGCCAGCAGTTTAATGGGAAGATCTGGCGAGCAGTACTTC. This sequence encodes CASSLMGRSGEQYF.

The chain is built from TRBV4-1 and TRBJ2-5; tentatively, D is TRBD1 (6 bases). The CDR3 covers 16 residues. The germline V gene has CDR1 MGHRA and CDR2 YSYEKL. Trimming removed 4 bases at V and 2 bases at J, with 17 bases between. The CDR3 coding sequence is TGCGCCAGCAGCCCAGTAGGCCTGAGGGGGCAAGAGACCCAGTACTTC. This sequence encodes CASSPVGLRGQETQYF.

This CDR3 reads CASNLPHMGEKLFF. As DNA, the CDR3 is TGTGCCAGCAACCTTCCCCATATGGGGGAAAAACTGTTTTTT. This chain joins TRBV28 and TRBJ1-4; D gene ambiguous. V was clipped by 7 bases and J by 8 bases, with 17 bases between them. CDR1 and CDR2 from the germline V gene are MDHEN and SYDVKM. There are 14 residues in the CDR3.

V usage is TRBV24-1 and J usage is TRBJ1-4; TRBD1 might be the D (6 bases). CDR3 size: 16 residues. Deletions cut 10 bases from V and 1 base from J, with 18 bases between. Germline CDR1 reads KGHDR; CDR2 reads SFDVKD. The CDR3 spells CATGRQVRGTNEKLFF. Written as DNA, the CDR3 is TGTGCCACTGGTCGTCAGGTCAGGGGAACTAATGAAAAACTGTTTTTT.

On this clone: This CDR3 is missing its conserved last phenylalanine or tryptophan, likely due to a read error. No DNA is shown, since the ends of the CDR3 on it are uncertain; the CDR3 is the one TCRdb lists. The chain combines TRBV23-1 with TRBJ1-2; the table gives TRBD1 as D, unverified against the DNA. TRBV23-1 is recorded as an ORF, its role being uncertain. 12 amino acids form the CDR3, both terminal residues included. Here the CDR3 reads CASSQSHQGARQ.

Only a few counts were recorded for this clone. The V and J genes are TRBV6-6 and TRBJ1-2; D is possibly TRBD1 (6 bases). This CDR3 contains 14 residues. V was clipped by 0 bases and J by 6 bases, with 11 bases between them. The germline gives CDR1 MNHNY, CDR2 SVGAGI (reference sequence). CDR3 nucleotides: TGTGCCAGCAGTTACTCAGGGGGGCTGGATGGCTACACCTTC. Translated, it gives CASSYSGGLDGYTF.

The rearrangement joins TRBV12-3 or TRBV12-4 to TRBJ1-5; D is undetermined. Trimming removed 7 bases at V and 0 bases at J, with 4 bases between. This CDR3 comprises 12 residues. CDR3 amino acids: CASKGSNQPQHF. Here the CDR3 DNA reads TGTGCCAGCAAGGGTAGCAATCAGCCCCAGCATTTT.

Here the CDR3 reads CAWSPGADTQYF. The CDR3 region has the DNA TGTGCCTGGAGTCCAGGCGCGGATACGCAGTATTTT. V usage is TRBV30 and J usage is TRBJ2-3, with no clear D. Germline CDR1 GTSNPN, CDR2 SVGIG (reference sequence). This CDR3 contains 12 residues. V lost 2 bases and J 6 bases, leaving 9 bases between the germline ends.

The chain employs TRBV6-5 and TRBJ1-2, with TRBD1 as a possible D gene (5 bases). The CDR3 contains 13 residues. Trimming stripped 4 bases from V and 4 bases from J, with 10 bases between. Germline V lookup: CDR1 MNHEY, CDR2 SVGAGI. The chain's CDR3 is CASSFGARYGYTF. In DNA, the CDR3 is TGTGCCAGCAGTTTCGGGGCCCGCTATGGCTACACCTTC.

In DNA, the CDR3 is TGTGCCAGCAGGGACAGGGACAGGGGAAATGAAAAACTGTTTTTT. Protein sequence: CASRDRDRGNEKLFF. The rearrangement uses TRBV7-9 and TRBJ1-4; 10 nucleotides agree with TRBD1. The CDR3 contains 15 residues. The ends lost 6 bases at V and 5 bases at J; junction bases unmatched: 6. CDR1 SEHNR and CDR2 FQNEAQ come from the germline V gene (reference sequence).

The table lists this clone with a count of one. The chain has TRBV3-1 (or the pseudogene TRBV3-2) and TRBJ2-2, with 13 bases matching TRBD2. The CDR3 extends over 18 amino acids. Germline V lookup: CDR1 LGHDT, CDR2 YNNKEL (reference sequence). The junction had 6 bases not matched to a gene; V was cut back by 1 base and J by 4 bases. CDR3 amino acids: CASSQAQGLAGATGELFF. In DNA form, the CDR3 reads TGTGCCAGCAGCCAAGCTCAAGGACTAGCGGGAGCCACCGGGGAGCTGTTTTTT.

The DNA of the CDR3 is TGTGCCAGCAGGTCTCCTGATACGCAGTATTTT. It translates to CASRSPDTQYF. The chain is built from TRBV6-5 and TRBJ2-3, with D unclear. Per the germline V gene, CDR1 is MNHEY and CDR2 is SVGAGI. This CDR3 region has 11 residues. V shed 6 bases and J shed 6 bases, with 7 bases lying between them.

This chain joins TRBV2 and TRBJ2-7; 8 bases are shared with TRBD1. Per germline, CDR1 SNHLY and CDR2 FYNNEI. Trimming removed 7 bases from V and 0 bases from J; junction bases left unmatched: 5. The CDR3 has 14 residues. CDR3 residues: CASTPGQVSYEQYF. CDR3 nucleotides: TGTGCCAGCACCCCGGGACAGGTCTCCTACGAGCAGTACTTC.

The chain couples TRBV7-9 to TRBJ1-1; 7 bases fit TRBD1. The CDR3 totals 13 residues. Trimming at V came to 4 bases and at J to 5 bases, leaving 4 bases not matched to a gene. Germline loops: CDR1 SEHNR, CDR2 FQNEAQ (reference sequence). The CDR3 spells CASSSPTGTEAFF. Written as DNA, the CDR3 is TGTGCCAGCAGCTCCCCGACAGGGACTGAAGCTTTCTTT.

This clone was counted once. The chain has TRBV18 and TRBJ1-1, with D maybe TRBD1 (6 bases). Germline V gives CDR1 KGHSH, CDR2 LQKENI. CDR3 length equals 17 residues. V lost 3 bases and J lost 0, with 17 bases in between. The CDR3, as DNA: TGTGCCAGCTCACCTATGGGGGGGGGCGAGATGAACACTGAAGCTTTCTTT. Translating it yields CASSPMGGGEMNTEAFF. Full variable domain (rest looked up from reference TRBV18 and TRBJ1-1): NAGVMQNPRHLVRRRGQEARLRCSPMKGHSHVYWYRQLPEEGLKFMVYLQKENIIDESGMPKERFSAEFPKEGPSILRIQQVVRGDSAAYFCASSPMGGGEMNTEAFFGQGTRLTVV.

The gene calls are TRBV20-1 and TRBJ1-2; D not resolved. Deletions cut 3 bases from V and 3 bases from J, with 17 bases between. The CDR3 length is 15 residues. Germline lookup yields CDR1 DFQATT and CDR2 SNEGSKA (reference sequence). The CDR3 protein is CSASLQTQVHYGYTF. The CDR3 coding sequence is TGCAGTGCTAGTCTCCAGACGCAGGTGCACTATGGCTACACCTTC.